This TCR beta chain was recovered during a study of beta chain features in type 1 diabetes (dated by TCRdb to 2016 to 2019). With regard to the full study: Mean age, gender distribution, total cell number and subset yield did not differ between patients and healthy donors. Regulatory and stem cell-like memory subsets were obtained from only 8 patients and about 8 healthy donors, while naive and central memory subsets were obtained from all 30 or so donors. A total of 100 million to 140 million sorted cells were examined across all samples, and the number of cells per subset was strongly correlated with RNA yield. The study compared the TCRB repertoires of sorted circulating CD4+ T cell subsets in recently diagnosed type 1 diabetes patients with those in matched healthy donors. What the study reported, not specific to this receptor: At VDJ recombination sites, type 1 diabetes patients had fewer insertions and more deleted nucleotides, which implies abnormalities in thymic rearrangement. The naive, central memory and regulatory TCRB repertoires appeared to resemble one another more closely among patients than among healthy donors. Sequencing cDNA rather than genomic DNA could over-represent highly expressing activated cells, although activation and CD3 levels did not differ between groups. In all four CD4+ subsets, TCRB CDR3 length was moderately but significantly shorter in type 1 diabetes patients. Because the HLA sub-analyses included only small numbers of individuals, any influence of HLA type on TCRB rearrangement was left unresolved. PCR might favor shorter templates, but patient and control samples were amplified and corrected together, so any skew would affect both groups equally.

The V and J ends are trimmed by 4 bases and 2 bases, leaving 9 bases between them. CDR1 and CDR2, per the germline V gene, are MGHDK and SYGVNS. The cysteine opens and the phenylalanine closes a CDR3 of 13 amino acids. The CDR3 DNA has 39 bases and is translated from base 1. From each donor, a single peripheral blood sample of 100 to 150 mL on average was drawn into heparinised tubes. A BD FACSAria II was used to sort naive, central memory, regulatory and stem cell-like memory CD4+ T cells with a panel that included CD45RO, CCR7, CD25, CD127, CD95 and CD27. Purity was above 98% for every sorted population. Right away, PBMCs were isolated by Lymphoprep density gradient centrifugation and were stained directly, with no culture step. So that batch effects would be minimized, each experiment stained and sorted samples in pairs, pairing one healthy donor with one patient. This clone was observed a handful of times. Which antigen it targets is not known. No base qualities exist here, and no much larger clone lies one base off it.

The High Capacity cDNA Reverse Transcription Kit was used to reverse transcribe all of the isolated RNA, meaning that expressed TCRB transcripts were what got sequenced. Naive, central memory and regulatory T cell samples underwent deep immunoSEQ sequencing, averaging about 3.57 million total reads per sample. After sorted cells were lysed in RLT buffer, RNA was extracted with DNase-treated RNeasy Micro or Mini kits, with the choice depending on cell number. Each cell subset was processed separately to prevent cross-contamination, with patient and healthy donor samples processed together. Using the immunoSEQ multiplex PCR, TCRB sequences were amplified from cDNA into 87-bp fragments spanning the CDR3 region. Sequencing of the amplicons was done on the Illumina HiSeq platform. In the paper's pipeline: PCR bias was corrected computationally using synthetic template baselines, and reads within Hamming distance 2 were collapsed, with unmergeable singletons discarded. Reads were aligned to IMGT to assign V, D and J genes, CDR3 length, and insertions or deletions at six rearrangement sites. Clonotype counts were normalized to sorted cell number within each subset before computing true diversity and Gini coefficients with the tcR R package. Repertoire sharing was quantified using the overlap coefficient calculated on TCRB nucleotide sequences. What TCRdb holds here is the immuneACCESS table cut down to in-frame rearrangements. Part of the clones is not present; checked against another copy, under half of the missing clones reflect an unresolved V gene, and the others are unexplained. V and J calls and clone size are those listed in that table; D and trimming were worked out from the DNA. This sample is represented by about 370,000 clones; around 9.6% of them were singletons. Around 0.66% of the sample is taken by the ten largest.

The source of this sequence is a man younger than 45 with type 1 diabetes. Recombination connected TRBV25-1 to TRBJ2-7; a weak D assignment points to TRBD1 (6 bases agree). Sequenced sample: central memory CD4+ T cells from blood. The DNA is TGTGCCAGCAGTGTGACAGGCACCTACGAGCAGTACTTC. This is translated as CASSVTGTYEQYF.